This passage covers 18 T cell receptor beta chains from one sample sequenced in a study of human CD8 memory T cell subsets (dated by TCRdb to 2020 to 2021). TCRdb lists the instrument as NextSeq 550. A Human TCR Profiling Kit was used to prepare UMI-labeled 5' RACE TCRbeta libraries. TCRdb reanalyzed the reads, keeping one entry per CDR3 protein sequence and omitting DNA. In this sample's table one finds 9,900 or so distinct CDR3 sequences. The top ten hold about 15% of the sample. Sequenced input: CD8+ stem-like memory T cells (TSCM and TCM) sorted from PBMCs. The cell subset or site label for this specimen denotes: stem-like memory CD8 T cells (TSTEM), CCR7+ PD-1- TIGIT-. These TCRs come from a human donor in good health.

CDR3 residues: CASSGTSSGNEQFF. The gene calls are TRBV7-3 and TRBJ2-1; no DNA is available, so the TRBD2 call from TCRdb remains unchecked. Germline V gene lookup returns CDR1 SGHTA and CDR2 FQGTGA. The CDR3 spans 14 residues.

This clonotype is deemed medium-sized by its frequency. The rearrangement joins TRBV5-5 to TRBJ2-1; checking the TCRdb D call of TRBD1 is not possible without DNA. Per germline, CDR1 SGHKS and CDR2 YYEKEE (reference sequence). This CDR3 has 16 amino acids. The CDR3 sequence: CASTPSPGRVDHEQFF. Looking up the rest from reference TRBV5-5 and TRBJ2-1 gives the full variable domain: DAGVTQSPTHLIKTRGQQVTLRCSPISGHKSVSWYQQVLGQGPQFIFQYYEKEERGRGNFPDRFSARQFPNYSSELNVNALLLGDSALYLCASTPSPGRVDHEQFFGPGTRLTVL.

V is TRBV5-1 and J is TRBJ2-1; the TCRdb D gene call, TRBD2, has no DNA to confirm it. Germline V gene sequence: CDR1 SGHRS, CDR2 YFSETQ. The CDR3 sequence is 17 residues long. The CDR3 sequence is CASSLMTSGNSYNEQFF.

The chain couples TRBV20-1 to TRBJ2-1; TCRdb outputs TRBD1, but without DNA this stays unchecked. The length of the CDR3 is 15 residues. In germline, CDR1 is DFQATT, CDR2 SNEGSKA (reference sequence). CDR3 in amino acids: CSAPGQGGAYNEQFF.

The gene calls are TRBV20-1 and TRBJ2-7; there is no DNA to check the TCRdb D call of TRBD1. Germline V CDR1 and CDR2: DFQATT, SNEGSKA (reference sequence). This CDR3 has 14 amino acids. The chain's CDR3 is CSATAPGGQYEQYF.

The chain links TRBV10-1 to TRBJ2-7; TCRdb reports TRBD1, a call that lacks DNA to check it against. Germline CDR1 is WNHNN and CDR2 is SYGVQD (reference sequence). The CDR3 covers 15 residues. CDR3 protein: CASSESWTGYDEQYF.

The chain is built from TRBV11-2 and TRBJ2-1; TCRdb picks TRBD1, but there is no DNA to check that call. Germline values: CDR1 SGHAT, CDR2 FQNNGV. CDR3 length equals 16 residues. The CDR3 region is CASSLSPPGGFNEQFF.

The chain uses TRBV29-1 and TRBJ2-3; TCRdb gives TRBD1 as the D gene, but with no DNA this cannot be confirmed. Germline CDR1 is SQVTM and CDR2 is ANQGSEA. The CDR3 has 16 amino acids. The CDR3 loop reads CSVEDWDIGGADTQYF.

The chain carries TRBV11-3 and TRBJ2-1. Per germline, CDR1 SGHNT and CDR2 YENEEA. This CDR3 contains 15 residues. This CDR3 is CASSLYKGSLNEQFF.

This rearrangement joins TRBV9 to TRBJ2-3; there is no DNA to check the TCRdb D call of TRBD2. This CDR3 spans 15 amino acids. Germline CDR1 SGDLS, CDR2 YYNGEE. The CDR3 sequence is CASSLGSGYTDTQYF. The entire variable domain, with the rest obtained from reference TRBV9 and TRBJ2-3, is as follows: DSGVTQTPKHLITATGQRVTLRCSPRSGDLSVYWYQQSLDQGLQFLIQYYNGEERAKGNILERFSAQQFPDLHSELNLSSLELGDSALYFCASSLGSGYTDTQYFGPGTRLTVL.

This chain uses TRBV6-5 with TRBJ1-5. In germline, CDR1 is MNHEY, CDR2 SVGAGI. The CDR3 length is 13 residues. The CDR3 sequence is CASRAVGNQPQHF.

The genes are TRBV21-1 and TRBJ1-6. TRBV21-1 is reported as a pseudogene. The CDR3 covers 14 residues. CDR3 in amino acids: CASSKGADNSPLHF.

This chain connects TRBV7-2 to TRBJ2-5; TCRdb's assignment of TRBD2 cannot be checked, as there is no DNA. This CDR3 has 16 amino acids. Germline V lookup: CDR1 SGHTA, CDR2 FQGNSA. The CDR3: CASSLYPSGIQETQYF.

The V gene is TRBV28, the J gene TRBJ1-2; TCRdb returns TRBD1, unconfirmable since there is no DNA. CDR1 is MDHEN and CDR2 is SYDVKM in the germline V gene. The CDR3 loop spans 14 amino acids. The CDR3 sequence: CASKYGREFYGYTF.

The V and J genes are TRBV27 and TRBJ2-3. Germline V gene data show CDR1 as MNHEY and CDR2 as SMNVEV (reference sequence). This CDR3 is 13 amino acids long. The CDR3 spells CASSLQGSDTQYF.

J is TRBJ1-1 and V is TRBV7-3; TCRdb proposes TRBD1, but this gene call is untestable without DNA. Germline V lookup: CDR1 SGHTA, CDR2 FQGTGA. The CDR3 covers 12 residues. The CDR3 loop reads CASSPGGTEAFF. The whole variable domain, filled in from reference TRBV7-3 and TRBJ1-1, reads GAGVSQTPSNKVTEKGKYVELRCDPISGHTALYWYRQSLGQGPEFLIYFQGTGAADDSGLPNDRFFAVRPEGSVSTLKIQRTERGDSAVYLCASSPGGTEAFFGQGTRLTVV.

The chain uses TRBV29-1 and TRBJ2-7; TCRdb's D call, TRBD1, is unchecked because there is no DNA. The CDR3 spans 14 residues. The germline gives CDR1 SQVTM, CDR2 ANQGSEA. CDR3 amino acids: CSVSSGTGGDEQYF.

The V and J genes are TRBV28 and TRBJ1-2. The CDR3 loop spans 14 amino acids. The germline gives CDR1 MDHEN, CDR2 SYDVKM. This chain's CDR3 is CASSLQGGGDGYTF.